Below, one T cell receptor (beta chain) is given with its context. Its antigen is currently unknown. The sample originates from a study of cytomegalovirus exposure and HLA in healthy donors. Study-wide points: Altogether, 160 or so TCR beta chains were recorded as cytomegalovirus-associated.

The PCR ran on 60 Vbeta and 13 Jbeta primers. The protocol was immunoSEQ multiplex PCR, while the TCRdb copy is restricted to in-frame clones and leaves out a portion. The table shows under 120,000 clones, with less than 80% occurring only once. These donors counted as nominally healthy when sampled, but unrecorded immune exposures were likely. CDR1 and CDR2 from the germline V gene are SGHRS and YFSETQ. This CDR3 is built from 14 residues. V lost 4 bases to trimming and J lost 7 bases; unmatched junction nucleotides: 6. Sequencing was carried out using PBMCs. The clonotype comes from a woman aged 40 to 55 in good health and CMV-seronegative. The rearrangement uses TRBV5-1 and TRBJ1-5; 9 bases agree with TRBD1. The CDR3 loop is CASSPDRGAQPQHF. CDR3 nucleotide sequence: TGCGCCAGCAGCCCAGACAGGGGGGCACAGCCCCAGCATTTT.